This TCR beta chain was obtained from a study of blood T cell repertoires in COVID-19. The wider study: There were acute and convalescent COVID-19 samples, and they came from the United States, Italy and Spain. T cells, B-cell-depleted T cells, or PBMCs supplied cDNA or gDNA.

Only in-frame clones appear in the TCRdb table, and some are missing; sequencing was by immunoSEQ multiplex PCR. The data hold about 210,000 clones, with 80% to 85% observed a single time. V trimming: 5 bases; J trimming: 5 bases; junction bases outside the gene matches: 3. The CDR3 totals 13 residues. The table lists this clone with a few counts. Other DNA variants within this sample encode the same CDR3. Sequenced material: PBMCs or T cells enriched from blood (not recorded which). This rearrangement joins TRBV12-3 or TRBV12-4 to TRBJ1-2; TRBD1 matches 9 bases. This receptor was taken from a woman aged 50 to 65 with acute COVID-19. The CDR3 DNA sequence: TGTGCCAGCAGTCGGGGACAGGGATATGGCTACACCTTC. Its translation: CASSRGQGYGYTF.